The table lists the clone carrying this T cell receptor beta chain with a few counts. Its antigen remains unknown. The sample belongs to a study of human T cells and chemical hapten exposure. Study at large: Among samples, TCR yields varied mainly because of small differences in pooled library volume.

MiXCR was run by TCRdb on the RACE reads, yielding one entry per CDR3 protein. The profile shows fewer than 85,000 distinct CDR3 sequences, 10% of them singletons. Study-level results: The formation of large CDR3 similarity clusters by expanded TCRs significantly exceeded that of controls.

Documented time point: patch test 2, 6 weeks after DPC sensitization. As to treatment: therapeutic diphenylcyclopropenone sensitization with weekly scalp DPC. V was pared by 6 bases and J by 5 bases, with 7 bases between. The CDR3 is 10 amino acids. Germline V gene lookup returns CDR1 SQVTM and CDR2 ANQGSEA. Here the sequenced sample was whole blood, taken in connection with sensitization to the hapten diphenylcyclopropenone (DPC). The sequence came from a woman aged 25-40 years with alopecia areata. Some clones in this sample may be carry-over from other donors' samples. This sequence joins TRBV29-1 and TRBJ1-1; D not certain. The CDR3 reads CSVMVTEAFF. The CDR3 DNA is TGCAGCGTGATGGTGACTGAAGCTTTCTTT.